One sample yielded the 30 T cell receptor beta chains listed below, sequenced in a study of T-cell reconstitution after alpha-beta-depleted transplantation in children (dated by TCRdb to 2016 to 2018). Libraries were prepared through PCR. This sample was sequenced with an Illumina HiSeq 2500. To normalize quantification of the TCRbeta repertoire, the TCR libraries were built with molecular barcoding that relied on unique molecular identifiers. TCRdb itself trimmed the public reads at Q25 with fastp, ran MiXCR and retained productive beta chains. Here each entry gathers all rows of one CDR3 protein and keeps the most common genes and DNA. The sample records roughly 220,000 distinct CDR3 sequences, around 11% of which are singletons. The top ten clonotypes cover about 2.6% of the sample. The sequenced sample was PBMCs from the stem cell graft donor, obtained from the stem cell graft. The source of these receptors is a human donor who donated a stem cell graft to a child with acute lymphoblastic leukemia.

This clonotype was counted at least ten times. The V and J genes are TRBV28 and TRBJ1-2, with TRBD1 matching over 12 bases. With 5 bases clipped from V and 7 bases from J, the junction kept 17 bases outside the gene matches. CDR1 is MDHEN, CDR2 SYDVKM, per germline. This CDR3 has 18 residues. CDR3 nucleotides: TGTGCCAGCAGTCCAGCGGGACAGGGGGCATGGGGATCGGGTGGCTACACCTTC. Protein: CASSPAGQGAWGSGGYTF.

The sample holds a few counts of this clonotype. CDR3 DNA: TGTGCCAGTAGTATTCGAGGGACAGGCAATCAGCCCCAGCATTTT. This codes for CASSIRGTGNQPQHF. The chain carries TRBV19 and TRBJ1-5; TRBD1 aligns across 7 bases. Germline-derived CDR1 and CDR2 are LNHDA and SQIVND (reference sequence). CDR3 length: 15 residues. The junction had 4 bases not matched to a gene; V was cut back by 3 bases and J by 2 bases.

V is TRBV10-2 and J is TRBJ1-5; perhaps TRBD1 as D (5 bases). V was cut by 10 bases and J by 7 bases, with 17 bases left in between. In germline, CDR1 is WSHSY, CDR2 SAAADI. The CDR3 is 13 residues long. DNA of the CDR3: TGCGCCACTGCAGGGTCCGGGGACCAGCCCCAGCATTTT. Protein product: CATAGSGDQPQHF.

Details on this clonotype: In this CDR3 the conserved last residue, phenylalanine or tryptophan, is missing, so a read error is likely. The CDR3 here is CASSARDSTDTQYY. CDR3 in DNA: TGCGCCAGCAGCGCCCGGGACTCCACAGATACGCAGTATTAT. The V call is TRBV4-3, the J call TRBJ2-3; perhaps TRBD2 as D (6 bases). Per germline, CDR1 LGHNA and CDR2 YSLEER. The CDR3 covers 14 residues. V shed 5 bases and J shed 2 bases, with 11 bases lying between them.

This clonotype was observed at least ten times. The chain is built from TRBV27 and TRBJ1-3; D is unresolved. Trimming stripped 6 bases from V and 0 bases from J, with 6 bases between. This CDR3 is 13 amino acids long. The germline V gene has CDR1 MNHEY and CDR2 SMNVEV (reference sequence). This CDR3 reads CASSPFSGNTIYF. The CDR3 DNA reads as TGTGCCAGCAGCCCTTTCTCTGGAAACACCATATATTTT.

This clonotype was seen ten or more times. The chain is built from TRBV20-1 and TRBJ2-5; 7 nucleotides align to TRBD1. This CDR3 spans 13 amino acids. Trimming took 6 bases from V and 4 from J; bases not matched to a gene: 8. Germline V gene data show CDR1 as DFQATT and CDR2 as SNEGSKA (reference sequence). The CDR3 nucleotides are TGCAGTGCCAACGATAGGGGGCGAGAGACCCAGTACTTC. The encoded protein is CSANDRGRETQYF.

The table lists this clonotype with many counts. V and J are TRBV5-1 and TRBJ1-1; D unresolved. Trimming left V 1 base short and J 5 bases short, with 6 bases between. Germline CDR1 is SGHRS and CDR2 is YFSETQ. CDR3 length equals 12 residues. The CDR3 bases are TGCGCCAGCAGCTTGCCGGGTACTGAAGCTTTCTTT. Translated: CASSLPGTEAFF.

This clonotype was counted many times. The chain joins TRBV20-1 to TRBJ1-5; D might be TRBD1 (5 bases). The CDR3 has 16 residues. CDR1 and CDR2 from the germline V gene are DFQATT and SNEGSKA (reference sequence). Trimming took off 1 base at V and 3 bases at J, with 16 bases between the two ends. CDR3 coding DNA: TGCAGTGCTAGAGGGGGCCAGGGCGTTTACAATCAGCCCCAGCATTTT. This encodes CSARGGQGVYNQPQHF.

This clonotype has at least ten counts. The rearrangement links TRBV6-5 to TRBJ2-1; D gene ambiguous. Germline V lookup: CDR1 MNHEY, CDR2 SVGAGI. Between the trimmed V and J ends, which lost 0 bases and 4 bases, there was a span of 19 bases. This CDR3 comprises 18 residues. The CDR3 here is CASSYSKDDSYKYNEQFF. The CDR3 region has the DNA TGTGCCAGCAGTTACTCTAAAGACGACTCGTACAAGTACAATGAGCAGTTCTTC.

Of note for this clonotype: A much larger clonotype is one base distant, so this may be a read error. The J gene is TRBJ2-7, the V gene TRBV10-3; the match to TRBD1 covers 7 bases. CDR1 ENHRY and CDR2 SYGVKD come from the germline V gene. The length of the CDR3 is 12 residues. The DNA for the CDR3 is TGTGCCATCAGCTCGGGACAGTACGATCAGTACTTC. Its protein is CAISSGQYDQYF.

This clonotype occurred many times. This chain joins TRBV27 and TRBJ1-3, with D possibly TRBD1 on 5 matching bases. The CDR3 has 14 amino acids. Germline CDR1 MNHEY, CDR2 SMNVEV (reference sequence). V gave up 3 bases and J gave up 4 bases, with 10 bases separating them. CDR3 residues: CASSFSGGGNTIYF. In nucleotides, the CDR3 is TGTGCCAGCAGTTTTTCGGGGGGAGGAAACACCATATATTTT.

This clonotype was recorded at least ten times. This sequence joins TRBV27 and TRBJ2-7, with no clear D. V dropped 2 bases and J dropped 7 bases, with 12 bases sitting between them. This CDR3 has 13 residues. The germline V gene has CDR1 MNHEY and CDR2 SMNVEV (reference sequence). The CDR3 sequence: CASSLGPPREQYF. The CDR3 DNA reads as TGTGCCAGCAGTTTAGGGCCCCCAAGGGAGCAGTACTTC.

This clonotype has at least ten counts. The J gene is TRBJ2-1, the V gene TRBV4-3, with 7 bases lining up with TRBD2. The trim removed 0 bases at V and 2 bases at J, leaving 4 bases unmatched. CDR1 LGHNA and CDR2 YSLEER come from the germline V gene. CDR3 length equals 16 residues. The CDR3 nucleotides are TGCGCCAGCAGCCAAGAACCGGCGGGAGCCTACAATGAGCAGTTCTTC. Residues: CASSQEPAGAYNEQFF.

In this sample, this clonotype turned up many times. The J gene is TRBJ1-5, the V gene TRBV6-5; D gene unclear. The ends were cut back, 7 bases at V and 4 bases at J, with 11 bases in the middle. Germline-derived CDR1 and CDR2 are MNHEY and SVGAGI. CDR3 size: 13 residues. The CDR3 is CASTLGRNQPQHF. CDR3 DNA sequence: TGTGCCAGCACCCTCGGACGGAATCAGCCCCAGCATTTT.

Comments on this clonotype: One end of the junction is discordant with germline, which a read error may explain. The rearrangement uses TRBV20-1 and TRBJ1-1, with 10 bases identical to TRBD1. From germline, CDR1 is DFQATT and CDR2 SNEGSKA (reference sequence). The CDR3 is made up of 15 amino acids. Written as DNA, the CDR3 is TGCATTGCCCGCATGGGGACAGGGGTGAACACTGACGCTTTCTTT. Translation gives CIARMGTGVNTDAFF.

There are many counts of this clonotype. V gene TRBV6-5 combines with J gene TRBJ1-2, with D possibly matching TRBD1 (5 bases). The CDR3 covers 16 residues. V was cut by 4 bases and J by 3 bases, with 18 bases left in between. CDR1 MNHEY and CDR2 SVGAGI come from the germline V gene. The CDR3 DNA follows: TGTGCCAGCAGTTCAGTGGGGGAACCCAAGTACTATGGCTACACCTTC. The encoded protein is CASSSVGEPKYYGYTF.

This clonotype appeared many times. The gene calls are TRBV5-1 and TRBJ2-7, with D uncertain. The V gene lost 2 bases and the J gene lost 1 base, with 7 bases spanning the gap. CDR3 size: 13 residues. Germline assignment: CDR1 SGHRS and CDR2 YFSETQ. The CDR3 bases are TGCGCCAGCAGCTTTGAGAAGTCCTACGAGCAGTACTTC. This sequence encodes CASSFEKSYEQYF.

Ten or more counts support this clonotype. V is TRBV20-1 and J is TRBJ1-2; D ambiguous. This CDR3 is 14 amino acids long. Per germline, CDR1 DFQATT and CDR2 SNEGSKA (reference sequence). The V gene lost 4 bases and the J gene lost 4 bases, with 16 bases spanning the gap. CDR3 protein: CSANKGPMGYGYTF. The CDR3, as DNA: TGCAGTGCTAACAAAGGGCCCATGGGCTATGGCTACACCTTC.

The chain uses TRBV29-1 and TRBJ2-7, with D possibly being TRBD2 (7 bases). Germline V gives CDR1 SQVTM, CDR2 ANQGSEA. Trimming left V 7 bases short and J 7 bases short, with 20 bases between. The length of the CDR3 is 13 residues. CDR3 nucleotides: TGCAGCGCCGGGGGGCAGACCCGTGGGGAGCAGTACTTC. Translating it yields CSAGGQTRGEQYF.

This chain links TRBV5-1 with TRBJ2-6, with D perhaps TRBD1 (5 bases). The CDR3 totals 15 residues. CDR1 is SGHRS, CDR2 YFSETQ, per germline. Trimming shortened V by 3 bases and J by 3 bases, and 10 bases separated the two germline ends. The CDR3 DNA is TGCGCCAGCAGCTGGTGGGGCGGTGGGGCCAACGTCCTGACTTTC. Translating gives CASSWWGGGANVLTF. The whole variable domain, remainder taken from reference TRBV5-1 and TRBJ2-6, is KAGVTQTPRYLIKTRGQQVTLSCSPISGHRSVSWYQQTPGQGLQFLFEYFSETQRNKGNFPGRFSGRQFSNSRSEMNVSTLELGDSALYLCASSWWGGGANVLTFGAGSRLTVL.

This clonotype occurred many times. The chain has TRBV5-1 and TRBJ1-1, with D possibly matching TRBD1 (6 bases). Germline CDR1 SGHRS, CDR2 YFSETQ. V was trimmed by 4 bases and J by 4 bases, leaving 11 bases between them. CDR3 length: 13 residues. The chain's CDR3 is CASSGRGSTEAFF. The CDR3 region has the DNA TGCGCCAGCAGCGGCAGGGGTTCCACTGAAGCTTTCTTT.

This chain connects TRBV19 to TRBJ1-5; 8 bases map to TRBD1. Germline-derived CDR1 and CDR2 are LNHDA and SQIVND (reference sequence). Trimming cost V 5 bases and J 11 bases; bases outside gene matches: 11. The CDR3 runs to 14 residues. This CDR3 is CASSAGTGATTQHF. The CDR3 nucleotides read TGTGCCAGTAGTGCCGGGACAGGAGCAACGACCCAGCATTTT.

This clonotype was detected a few times. The V gene is TRBV4-2, the J gene TRBJ1-6; 8 bases line up with TRBD1. V lost 0 bases to trimming and J lost 7 bases; unmatched junction nucleotides: 5. This CDR3 has 16 residues. The germline V gene encodes CDR1 LGHNA and CDR2 YNFKEQ. The CDR3 region is CASSQDSTGGNSPLHF. CDR3 DNA: TGTGCCAGCAGCCAAGATTCAACAGGGGGAAATTCACCCCTCCACTTT.

This clonotype was counted ten times or more. CDR3 region: CASSWDRGLSPLHF. CDR3 coding DNA: TGTGCCAGCAGTTGGGACAGGGGGCTTTCACCCCTCCACTTT. The chain uses TRBV27 and TRBJ1-6, with 12 positions matching TRBD1. V shed 4 bases, J shed 9 bases, and the junction held 1 base outside the gene matches. Per germline, CDR1 MNHEY and CDR2 SMNVEV (reference sequence). The CDR3 spans 14 residues.

This clonotype came up many times. The J gene is TRBJ2-2, the V gene TRBV28, with D possibly called TRBD1 or TRBD2 (5 bases each). The germline V and J ends were trimmed by 5 bases and 4 bases, with 14 bases remaining between them. Germline CDR1 reads MDHEN; CDR2 reads SYDVKM. CDR3 length: 15 residues. The CDR3 sequence is CASSPRGPTTGELFF. CDR3 sequence (DNA): TGTGCCAGCAGTCCCCGGGGCCCCACCACCGGGGAGCTGTTTTTT.

This chain joins TRBV20-1 and TRBJ2-1; D possibly corresponds to TRBD2 (5 bases). Per the germline V gene, CDR1 is DFQATT and CDR2 is SNEGSKA (reference sequence). This CDR3 has 14 residues. Trimming left V 6 bases short and J 0 bases short, with 12 bases between. Written as DNA, the CDR3 is TGCAGTGCGCCGGGATCAAGCTCCTACAATGAGCAGTTCTTC. This sequence encodes CSAPGSSSYNEQFF.

Ten or more counts support this clonotype. The chain employs TRBV12-3 or TRBV12-4 and TRBJ1-2; unclear D gene. The CDR3 is 13 amino acids. Trimming cost V 7 bases and J 5 bases, with 14 bases left between them. Here the CDR3 DNA reads TGTGCCAGCACCGCCATTGTAGGGTATGGCTACACCTTC. It codes for CASTAIVGYGYTF.

This clonotype appeared many times. This rearrangement joins TRBV28 to TRBJ2-1; D may correspond to TRBD1 or TRBD2 (5 bases each). V lost 4 bases and J lost 13, with 14 bases in between. The CDR3 has 12 residues. Looked up from germline, CDR1 is MDHEN and CDR2 is SYDVKM. The CDR3, as DNA: TGTGCCAGCAGTTCCCTACTGGGGGTTCAGTTCTTC. Translated, it gives CASSSLLGVQFF.

At least ten counts were recorded for this clonotype. The genes are TRBV2 and TRBJ2-4; no clear D gene. V lost 6 bases and J lost 5, with 14 bases in between. Germline V gives CDR1 SNHLY, CDR2 FYNNEI. There are 14 residues in the CDR3. This CDR3 is CASRATVLENIQYF. In nucleotides, the CDR3 is TGTGCCAGCAGAGCGACTGTTCTAGAAAACATTCAGTACTTC.

This clonotype was counted ten times or more. This chain joins TRBV18 and TRBJ2-7; TRBD2 matches 8 bases. The CDR3 consists of 15 residues. Germline trimming cut 5 bases from V and 0 bases from J; bases unmatched to any gene: 6. Per germline, CDR1 KGHSH and CDR2 LQKENI. CDR3 region: CASSASGGSSYEQYF. CDR3 nucleotides: TGTGCCAGCTCAGCGAGCGGGGGATCCTCCTACGAGCAGTACTTC.